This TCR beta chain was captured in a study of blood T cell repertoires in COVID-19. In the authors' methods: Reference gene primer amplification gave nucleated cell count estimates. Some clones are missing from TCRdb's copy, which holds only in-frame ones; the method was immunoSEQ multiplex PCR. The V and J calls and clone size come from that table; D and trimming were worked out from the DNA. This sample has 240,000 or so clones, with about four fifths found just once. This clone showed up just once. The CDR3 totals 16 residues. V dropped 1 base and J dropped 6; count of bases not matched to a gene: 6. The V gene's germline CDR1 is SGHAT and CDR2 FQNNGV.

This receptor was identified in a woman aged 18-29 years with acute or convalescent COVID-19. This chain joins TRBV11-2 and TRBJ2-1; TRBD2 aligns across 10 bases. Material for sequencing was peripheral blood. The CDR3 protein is CASSLGPGLAFNEQFF. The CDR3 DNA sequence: TGTGCCAGCAGCTTAGGACCGGGACTAGCGTTCAATGAGCAGTTCTTC.